This TCR beta chain was captured by sequencing in a study of T cells in localized non-small cell lung cancer. Comments on this clone: The antigen is not known.

Study-wide points: Higher T cell density in the blood was associated with longer overall survival, whereas higher adjacent-lung clonality associated with shorter survival. T cell clonality was highest in uninvolved adjacent lung, above tumor. Median around 56 top-100 tumor clones were shared with paired adjacent lung. Heterogeneity remains possible because sequencing was limited to only one tumor region.

The protocol was immunoSEQ multiplex PCR, while the TCRdb copy is restricted to in-frame clones and leaves out a portion. The table lists 90,000 to 95,000 clones, 80% to 90% of them singletons, with about 16% in the top ten. This TCR was recovered from a man between 40 and 69 years old with stage I squamous cell lung carcinoma. This specimen was peripheral blood, taken before any cancer treatment.

The CDR3, as DNA: TGTGCCAGCAGCTTAGGAGGAAGGGACGGCTACACCTTC. Protein product: CASSLGGRDGYTF. This chain joins TRBV7-8 and TRBJ1-2; a weak D match, TRBD1 (5 bases). The germline gives CDR1 SGHVS, CDR2 FQNEAQ. The CDR3 totals 13 residues. The V and J ends lost 1 base and 8 bases respectively, with 11 bases between them. The full variable domain, rest sourced from reference TRBV7-8 and TRBJ1-2, is GAGVSQSPRYKVAKRGQDVALRCDPISGHVSLFWYQQALGQGPEFLTYFQNEAQLDKSGLPSDRFFAERPEGSVSTLKIQRTQQEDSAVYLCASSLGGRDGYTFGSGTRLTVV.